Listed below are T cell receptor beta chains from one sample, sequenced in a study of blood T cell repertoires in COVID-19. Clones were sequenced by immunoSEQ multiplex PCR, and TCRdb holds only the in-frame ones, with some missing. Among 250,000 or so clones listed, approximately 89% were seen once. Sequenced input: PBMCs or T cells enriched from blood (not recorded which). All receptors derive from a young woman who had recovered from COVID-19. The CDR3 runs from the conserved cysteine through the conserved F or W. The D gene is left open where the match is weak. A clone size is listed for some rows: how often the clone was seen (once, few, many), or a class if it is expanded.

D gene: TRBD1; J gene: TRBJ2-5; clone size: few; V gene: TRBV19; CDR3 DNA: TGTGCCAGTAGTGGGGACAGGTCTCTTACAGAGACCCAGTACTTC; CDR3 protein: CASSGDRSLTETQYF
D gene: NA; J gene: TRBJ2-1; clone size: NA; V gene: TRBV3-1/TRBV3-2; CDR3 DNA: TGTGCCAGCAGCCAAAAGGCACTTCGGGATGAGCAGTTCTTC; CDR3 protein: CASSQKALRDEQFF
D gene: TRBD1; J gene: TRBJ1-3; clone size: NA; V gene: TRBV7-6; CDR3 DNA: TGTGCCAGCAGCTTAGCGCACAGGGGCCCTAGCTCTGGAAACACCATATATTTT; CDR3 protein: CASSLAHRGPSSGNTIYF
D gene: NA; J gene: TRBJ1-5; clone size: NA; V gene: TRBV19; CDR3 DNA: TGTGCCAGTAGTATAGGGGCAGCTAATCAGCCCCAGCATTTT; CDR3 protein: CASSIGAANQPQHF
D gene: TRBD1; J gene: TRBJ1-2; clone size: NA; V gene: TRBV6-1; CDR3 DNA: TGTGCCAGCAGTGAATACCGGGACAGGGTATCCTCCTATGGCTACACCTTC; CDR3 protein: CASSEYRDRVSSYGYTF
D gene: NA; J gene: TRBJ2-3; clone size: NA; V gene: TRBV5-1; CDR3 DNA: TGCGCCAGCAGCTTGGATCGTGGCTTAACAGATACGCAGTATTTT; CDR3 protein: CASSLDRGLTDTQYF
D gene: NA; J gene: TRBJ2-5; clone size: NA; V gene: TRBV2; CDR3 DNA: TGTGCCAGCAGTGAATCGGACTTCTTCACCCAGTACTTC; CDR3 protein: CASSESDFFTQYF
D gene: TRBD1; J gene: TRBJ1-3; clone size: NA; V gene: TRBV2; CDR3 DNA: TGTGCCAGCAGATCCGGGACAGGGTTTTTCGGCGCCATATATTTT; CDR3 protein: CASRSGTGFFGAIYF
D gene: TRBD1; J gene: TRBJ1-5; clone size: once; V gene: TRBV2; CDR3 DNA: TGTGCCAGCAGTGTCGGGACAGCGAATCAGCCCCAGCATTTT; CDR3 protein: CASSVGTANQPQHF
D gene: TRBD2; J gene: TRBJ2-2; clone size: NA; V gene: TRBV9; CDR3 DNA: TGTGCCAGCAGCCCGACCCGACTAGCGGGGGGAAACACCGGGGAGCTGTTTTTT; CDR3 protein: CASSPTRLAGGNTGELFF
D gene: NA; J gene: TRBJ1-2; clone size: NA; V gene: TRBV6-6; CDR3 DNA: TGTGCCAGCAGTTACGTATCGGGGAGTGTCTATGGCTACACCTTC; CDR3 protein: CASSYVSGSVYGYTF
D gene: NA; J gene: TRBJ1-2; clone size: NA; V gene: TRBV9; CDR3 DNA: TGTGCCAGCAGCGTAGATGGAAGCGATGGCTACACCTTC; CDR3 protein: CASSVDGSDGYTF
D gene: NA; J gene: TRBJ2-7; clone size: NA; V gene: TRBV21-1; CDR3 DNA: TGTGCCAGCAGCGCGGACAGGGGTTCCTACGAGCAGTACTTC; CDR3 protein: CASSADRGSYEQYF
D gene: TRBD1; J gene: TRBJ2-7; clone size: once; V gene: TRBV5-1; CDR3 DNA: TGCGCCAGCAGCTGGGGGACAGGCAGCTACGAGCAGTACTTC; CDR3 protein: CASSWGTGSYEQYF
D gene: TRBD1; J gene: TRBJ2-5; clone size: NA; V gene: TRBV11-3; CDR3 DNA: TGTGCCAGCAGCCACGACAGGGGCGAAGAGACCCAGTACTTC; CDR3 protein: CASSHDRGEETQYF
D gene: TRBD1; J gene: TRBJ1-2; clone size: NA; V gene: TRBV28; CDR3 DNA: TGTGCCATCACGGGACAGGGGGCCGGGAACTATGGCTACACCTTC; CDR3 protein: CAITGQGAGNYGYTF
D gene: NA; J gene: TRBJ2-7; clone size: NA; V gene: TRBV25-1; CDR3 DNA: TGTGCCAGCAGTGAATTAGGGGGGGGTGAGCAGTACTTC; CDR3 protein: CASSELGGGEQYF
D gene: NA; J gene: TRBJ2-7; clone size: once; V gene: TRBV28; CDR3 DNA: TGTGCCAGCAGTTTACCCCGTTTGGGCATCGACTACGAGCAGTACTTC; CDR3 protein: CASSLPRLGIDYEQYF
D gene: NA; J gene: TRBJ1-4; clone size: NA; V gene: TRBV6-6; CDR3 DNA: TGTGCCAGCAACCGGGGGGCGCGGAATGAAAAACTGTTTTTT; CDR3 protein: CASNRGARNEKLFF
D gene: NA; J gene: TRBJ2-1; clone size: NA; V gene: TRBV4-2; CDR3 DNA: TGTGCCAGCAGCCAAGTCAACGGTGAGCAGTTCTTC; CDR3 protein: CASSQVNGEQFF